Presented here are 21 T cell receptor beta chains from one specimen sequenced in a study of tumor T cells in aggressive B-cell lymphoma. Assay: immunoSEQ multiplex PCR; the TCRdb copy retains only in-frame clones and omits some. The sample carries 1,500 to 2,000 clones, around 86% recorded once. The specimen was tumor tissue. The receptors were sampled from an adult with diffuse large B cell lymphoma.

Comments on this clone: This specimen includes other DNA sequences encoding the same CDR3. The chain combines TRBV7-2 with TRBJ2-2; 8 positions agree with TRBD2. The junction had 5 bases not matched to a gene; V was cut back by 4 bases and J by 1 base. The CDR3 consists of 16 residues. From germline, CDR1 is SGHTA and CDR2 FQGNSA. CDR3 DNA sequence: TGTGCCAGCAGCTCGCGACGGGGGGGGAACACCGGGGAGCTGTTTTTT. This codes for CASSSRRGGNTGELFF.

This rearrangement joins TRBV2 to TRBJ2-2; possible D gene TRBD2, 5 bases. The CDR3 spans 15 residues. The V gene's germline CDR1 is SNHLY and CDR2 FYNNEI. Between the trimmed V and J ends, which lost 6 bases and 2 bases, there was a span of 13 bases. CDR3 region: CASRHSGVNTGELFF. The CDR3 coding sequence is TGTGCCAGCAGACACAGCGGAGTAAACACCGGGGAGCTGTTTTTT.

This sequence joins TRBV2 and TRBJ2-7, with unresolved D. Germline values: CDR1 SNHLY, CDR2 FYNNEI. The CDR3 is 15 amino acids. The ends were cut back, 0 bases at V and 4 bases at J, with 13 bases in the middle. The CDR3 spells CASSEAIVTVYEQYF. The CDR3 DNA follows: TGTGCCAGCAGTGAAGCGATCGTCACGGTATACGAGCAGTACTTC.

The chain links TRBV9 to TRBJ2-4; 10 bases match TRBD1. The CDR3 has 15 amino acids. Germline values: CDR1 SGDLS, CDR2 YYNGEE. The V segment lost 4 bases and the J segment 6 bases; nucleotides outside the gene matches: 7. This CDR3 is CASSRDRGRPNIQYF. The CDR3 nucleotides read TGTGCCAGCAGCCGTGACAGGGGGCGCCCAAACATTCAGTACTTC.

A few counts support this clone. The chain links TRBV2 to TRBJ1-1; a weak D match, TRBD1 (6 bases). The CDR3 sequence is 15 residues long. V was cut by 6 bases and J by 4 bases, with 18 bases left in between. Germline CDR1 SNHLY, CDR2 FYNNEI. CDR3 nucleotide sequence: TGTGCCAGCAGCCGGGAGGGGGGGAGGGGCACTGAAGCTTTCTTT. This encodes CASSREGGRGTEAFF.

Concerning this clone: The junction does not match germline at one end; this may be a read error. The same CDR3 can be traced to other DNA sequences in this sample. The rearrangement uses TRBV25-1 and TRBJ2-7; TRBD1 matches at 8 bases. Germline CDR1 and CDR2: MGHDK and SYGVNS. The CDR3 runs 14 residues. The CDR3, as DNA: TGTGCCAGCGCACAAGACAGGGGATCCTACGAGCAGTATTTC. Its translation is CASAQDRGSYEQYF.

The V call is TRBV7-2, the J call TRBJ1-2; 12 bases are a match to TRBD1. The V and J ends lost 1 base and 4 bases, in that order; junction bases with no gene match: 4. This CDR3 spans 16 amino acids. CDR1 is SGHTA and CDR2 is FQGNSA in the germline V gene. The CDR3 DNA follows: TGTGCCAGCAGCTTAGGGGGACAGGGGGCTGTCTATGGCTACACCTTC. It is translated as CASSLGGQGAVYGYTF.

Of note for this clone: Other DNA sequences in this specimen translate into the identical CDR3. This chain links TRBV5-1 with TRBJ2-1; tentatively, D is TRBD2 (6 bases). Germline CDR1 reads SGHRS; CDR2 reads YFSETQ. V shed 0 bases and J shed 8 bases, with 12 bases lying between them. CDR3 size: 14 residues. The DNA for the CDR3 is TGCGCCAGCAGCTTGGAGGCGGGGAAGGATGAGCAGTTCTTC. Residues: CASSLEAGKDEQFF. The entire variable domain, with the rest obtained from reference TRBV5-1 and TRBJ2-1, is as follows: KAGVTQTPRYLIKTRGQQVTLSCSPISGHRSVSWYQQTPGQGLQFLFEYFSETQRNKGNFPGRFSGRQFSNSRSEMNVSTLELGDSALYLCASSLEAGKDEQFFGPGTRLTVL.

The chain employs TRBV5-1 and TRBJ1-1, with TRBD1 as a possible D gene (6 bases). V lost 2 bases to trimming and J lost 1 base, with 12 bases between them. The CDR3 is 15 amino acids. Germline CDR1 is SGHRS and CDR2 is YFSETQ. The CDR3: CASSFTGTRNTEAFF. The DNA for the CDR3 is TGCGCCAGCAGCTTTACCGGGACAAGGAACACTGAAGCTTTCTTT.

The chain joins TRBV9 to TRBJ1-6; 9 bases are shared with TRBD1. Germline lookup yields CDR1 SGDLS and CDR2 YYNGEE. This CDR3 region has 15 residues. J gave up 3 bases and V 3 bases, and 1 base lay outside the gene matches. DNA of the CDR3: TGTGCCAGCAGCGGACAGGGGGGCTATAATTCACCCCTCCACTTT. Translated, it gives CASSGQGGYNSPLHF.

The rearrangement links TRBV15 to TRBJ1-1; TRBD1 aligns across 7 bases. The V segment lost 2 bases and the J segment 6 bases; nucleotides outside the gene matches: 6. The CDR3 has 14 residues. The V gene's germline CDR1 is LNHNV and CDR2 YYDKDF (reference sequence). In DNA form, the CDR3 reads TGTGCCACCAGCAGACAACAGGGGTGGGCTGAAGCTTTCTTT. It codes for CATSRQQGWAEAFF.

The chain is built from TRBV30 and TRBJ2-1; 8 bases line up with TRBD2. Trimming removed 3 bases from V and 8 bases from J; junction bases left unmatched: 9. Germline assignment: CDR1 GTSNPN and CDR2 SVGIG (reference sequence). This CDR3 has 14 residues. CDR3 amino acids: CAWRERGGSHEQFF. In nucleotides, the CDR3 is TGTGCCTGGAGAGAACGGGGGGGCTCCCATGAGCAGTTCTTC.

V is TRBV5-4 and J is TRBJ2-7; D is undetermined. The CDR3 contains 14 residues. The V gene's germline CDR1 is SGHNT and CDR2 YYREEE (reference sequence). V gave up 3 bases and J gave up 0 bases, with 10 bases separating them. DNA for the CDR3: TGTGCCAGCAGCTACGCAGGTAGCTCCTACGAGCAGTACTTC. Translation: CASSYAGSSYEQYF.

This chain links TRBV4-1 with TRBJ2-7; weak D call: TRBD1 (5 bases). The CDR3 spans 15 residues. CDR1 is MGHRA, CDR2 YSYEKL, per germline. V was clipped by 0 bases and J by 4 bases, with 13 bases between them. CDR3 protein: CASSQETHQGYEQYF. The CDR3 coding sequence is TGCGCCAGCAGCCAAGAGACCCACCAGGGTTACGAGCAGTACTTC.

The chain joins TRBV7-9 to TRBJ2-3; no firm D call. V was clipped by 6 bases and J by 4 bases, with 8 bases between them. The length of the CDR3 is 12 residues. In germline, CDR1 is SEHNR, CDR2 FQNEAQ (reference sequence). The chain's CDR3 is CASRSESDTQYF. As DNA, the CDR3 is TGTGCCAGCAGGTCCGAGTCAGATACGCAGTATTTT.

The V gene is TRBV18, the J gene TRBJ2-1; D may be TRBD2 (5 bases). The CDR3 sequence is 14 residues long. Between the trimmed V and J ends, which lost 0 bases and 5 bases, there was a span of 8 bases. CDR1 is KGHSH and CDR2 is LQKENI in the germline V gene. CDR3 loop: CASSPPGSDNEQFF. CDR3 sequence (DNA): TGTGCCAGCTCACCACCGGGGAGCGACAATGAGCAGTTCTTC. Full variable domain (remainder filled in from reference TRBV18 and TRBJ2-1): NAGVMQNPRHLVRRRGQEARLRCSPMKGHSHVYWYRQLPEEGLKFMVYLQKENIIDESGMPKERFSAEFPKEGPSILRIQQVVRGDSAAYFCASSPPGSDNEQFFGPGTRLTVL.

The chain couples TRBV18 to TRBJ1-4; 11 bases fit TRBD1. Germline CDR1 reads KGHSH; CDR2 reads LQKENI. This CDR3 region has 15 residues. The V segment lost 3 bases and the J segment 7 bases; nucleotides outside the gene matches: 4. CDR3 coding DNA: TGTGCCAGCTCACCGGGGACAGGGGGAAGTGAAAAACTGTTTTTT. Translated: CASSPGTGGSEKLFF.

The J gene is TRBJ2-5, the V gene TRBV18; TRBD2 matches at 9 bases. Trimming at V came to 2 bases and at J to 4 bases, leaving 8 bases not matched to a gene. The CDR3 loop spans 16 amino acids. Germline loops: CDR1 KGHSH, CDR2 LQKENI. CDR3 bases: TGTGCCAGCTCACCATCGCGGGGGGGCTTCCCAGAGACCCAGTACTTC. It encodes CASSPSRGGFPETQYF.

This clone was observed a few times. This chain links TRBV19 with TRBJ1-4; TRBD1 is a possible D gene (5 bases). V shed 6 bases and J shed 3 bases, with 11 bases lying between them. Germline lookup yields CDR1 LNHDA and CDR2 SQIVND (reference sequence). The CDR3 extends over 14 amino acids. The CDR3 region is CASRDGGANEKLFF. DNA for the CDR3: TGTGCCAGTAGAGACGGGGGAGCTAATGAAAAACTGTTTTTT.

This clone was found a few times. The chain has TRBV13 and TRBJ1-1; maybe TRBD1 (6 bases). The CDR3 is 15 amino acids. CDR1 and CDR2 (germline): PRHDT, FYEKMQ (reference sequence). V was trimmed by 5 bases and J by 5 bases, leaving 18 bases between them. The CDR3 bases are TGTGCCAGCAGCCCCTCCGGAGGGGGGGAGACTGAAGCTTTCTTT. As protein: CASSPSGGGETEAFF.

The chain combines TRBV29-1 with TRBJ1-2; a possible D gene is TRBD1 (6 bases). V dropped 4 bases and J dropped 4 bases, with 13 bases sitting between them. There are 13 residues in the CDR3. Germline CDR1 SQVTM, CDR2 ANQGSEA. The CDR3 bases are TGCAGCGTTGCAATGGGACACGGCTATGGCTACACCTTC. Its translation is CSVAMGHGYGYTF. Complete variable domain (other parts from reference TRBV29-1 and TRBJ1-2): SAVISQKPSRDICQRGTSLTIQCQVDSQVTMMFWYRQQPGQSLTLIATANQGSEATYESGFVIDKFPISRPNLTFSTLTVSNMSPEDSSIYLCSVAMGHGYGYTFGSGTRLTVV.